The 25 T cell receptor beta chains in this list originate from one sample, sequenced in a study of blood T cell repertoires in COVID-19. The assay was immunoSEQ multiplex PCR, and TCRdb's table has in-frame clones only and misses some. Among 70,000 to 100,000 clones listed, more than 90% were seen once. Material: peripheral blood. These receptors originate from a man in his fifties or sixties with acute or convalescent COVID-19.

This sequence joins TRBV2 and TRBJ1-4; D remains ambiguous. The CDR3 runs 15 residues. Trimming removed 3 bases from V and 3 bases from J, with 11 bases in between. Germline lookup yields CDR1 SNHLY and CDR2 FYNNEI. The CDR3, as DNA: TGTGCCAGCAGTGATAGTGGGCCAGCTAATGAAAAACTGTTTTTT. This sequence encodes CASSDSGPANEKLFF.

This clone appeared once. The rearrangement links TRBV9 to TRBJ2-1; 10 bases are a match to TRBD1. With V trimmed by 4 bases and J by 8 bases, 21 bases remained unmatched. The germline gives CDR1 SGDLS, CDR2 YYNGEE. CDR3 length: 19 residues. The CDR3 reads CASSFRPGTGESGHDEQFF. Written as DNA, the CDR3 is TGTGCCAGCAGCTTTCGCCCTGGGACAGGGGAGAGTGGGCACGATGAGCAGTTCTTC.

The CDR3 loop is CASSPDSSTGELFF. The CDR3, as DNA: TGTGCCAGCAGCCCAGACAGTTCCACCGGGGAGCTGTTTTTT. The chain recombines TRBV28 with TRBJ2-2; D is perhaps TRBD1 (5 bases). There are 14 residues in the CDR3. V dropped 6 bases and J dropped 4 bases, with 12 bases sitting between them. Germline lookup yields CDR1 MDHEN and CDR2 SYDVKM. The full variable domain, in which reference TRBV28 and TRBJ2-2 provide the parts outside the CDR3, is DVKVTQSSRYLVKRTGEKVFLECVQDMDHENMFWYRQDPGLGLRLIYFSYDVKMKEKGDIPEGYSVSREKKERFSLILESASTNQTSMYLCASSPDSSTGELFFGEGSRLTVL.

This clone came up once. CDR3 loop: CASSLETGGYGYTF. The CDR3 DNA reads as TGTGCCAGCAGTCTAGAGACAGGGGGTTATGGCTACACCTTC. The chain employs TRBV9 and TRBJ1-2; 9 bases are a match to TRBD1. The CDR3 spans 14 residues. The J segment lost 5 bases and the V segment lost 5 bases, leaving 7 bases of the junction unmatched. CDR1 is SGDLS, CDR2 YYNGEE, per germline. Complete variable domain (other parts from reference TRBV9 and TRBJ1-2): DSGVTQTPKHLITATGQRVTLRCSPRSGDLSVYWYQQSLDQGLQFLIQYYNGEERAKGNILERFSAQQFPDLHSELNLSSLELGDSALYFCASSLETGGYGYTFGSGTRLTVV.

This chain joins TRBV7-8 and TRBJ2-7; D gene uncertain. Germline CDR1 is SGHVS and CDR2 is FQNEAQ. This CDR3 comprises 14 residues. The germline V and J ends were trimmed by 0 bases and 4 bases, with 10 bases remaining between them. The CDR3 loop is CASSLALGLYEQYF. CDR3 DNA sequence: TGTGCCAGCAGCTTAGCCCTAGGATTGTACGAGCAGTACTTC.

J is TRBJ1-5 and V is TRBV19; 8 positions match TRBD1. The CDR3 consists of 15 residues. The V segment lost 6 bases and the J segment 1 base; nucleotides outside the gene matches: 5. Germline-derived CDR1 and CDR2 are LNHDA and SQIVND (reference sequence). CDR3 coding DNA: TGTGCCAGTAGCAGGGGGCAGGGAAGCAATCAGCCCCAGCATTTT. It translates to CASSRGQGSNQPQHF.

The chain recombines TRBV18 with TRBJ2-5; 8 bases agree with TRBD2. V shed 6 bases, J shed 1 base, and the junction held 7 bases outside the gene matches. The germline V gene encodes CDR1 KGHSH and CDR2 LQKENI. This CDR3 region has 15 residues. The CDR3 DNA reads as TGTGCCAGCTCGGGTAGCGGGGCCCTCCAAGAGACCCAGTACTTC. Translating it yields CASSGSGALQETQYF. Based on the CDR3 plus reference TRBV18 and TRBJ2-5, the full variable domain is NAGVMQNPRHLVRRRGQEARLRCSPMKGHSHVYWYRQLPEEGLKFMVYLQKENIIDESGMPKERFSAEFPKEGPSILRIQQVVRGDSAAYFCASSGSGALQETQYFGPGTRLLVL.

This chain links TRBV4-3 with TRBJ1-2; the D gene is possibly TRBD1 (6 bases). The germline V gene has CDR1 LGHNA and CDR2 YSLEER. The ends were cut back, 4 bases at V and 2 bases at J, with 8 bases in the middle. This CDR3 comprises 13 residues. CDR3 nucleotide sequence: TGCGCCAGCAGCCGGGACACGAACTATGGCTACACCTTC. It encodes CASSRDTNYGYTF.

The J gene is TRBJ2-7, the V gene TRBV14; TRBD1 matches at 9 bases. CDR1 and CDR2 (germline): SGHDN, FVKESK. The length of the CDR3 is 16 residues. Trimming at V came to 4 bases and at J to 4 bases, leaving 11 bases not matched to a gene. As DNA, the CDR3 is TGTGCCAGCAGCCCTTCGGGGACAGGGATCGTATACGAGCAGTACTTC. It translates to CASSPSGTGIVYEQYF.

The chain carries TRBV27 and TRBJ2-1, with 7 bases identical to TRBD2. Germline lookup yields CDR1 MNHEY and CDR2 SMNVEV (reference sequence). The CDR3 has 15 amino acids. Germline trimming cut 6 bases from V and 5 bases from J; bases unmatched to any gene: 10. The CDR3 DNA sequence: TGTGCCAGCAGAGTGATGATGAGCGGGAACAATGAGCAGTTCTTC. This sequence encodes CASRVMMSGNNEQFF.

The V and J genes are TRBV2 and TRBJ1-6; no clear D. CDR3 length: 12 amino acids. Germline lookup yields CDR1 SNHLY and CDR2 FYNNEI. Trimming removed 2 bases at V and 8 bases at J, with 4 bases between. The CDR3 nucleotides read TGTGCCAGCAGTGAATCTGATTCACCCCTCCACTTT. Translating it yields CASSESDSPLHF.

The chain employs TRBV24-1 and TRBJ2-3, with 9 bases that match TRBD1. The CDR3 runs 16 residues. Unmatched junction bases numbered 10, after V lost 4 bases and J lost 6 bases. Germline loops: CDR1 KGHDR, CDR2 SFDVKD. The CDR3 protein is CATSDNTGGAYDTQYF. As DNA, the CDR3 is TGTGCCACCAGTGACAACACAGGGGGCGCATATGATACGCAGTATTTT.

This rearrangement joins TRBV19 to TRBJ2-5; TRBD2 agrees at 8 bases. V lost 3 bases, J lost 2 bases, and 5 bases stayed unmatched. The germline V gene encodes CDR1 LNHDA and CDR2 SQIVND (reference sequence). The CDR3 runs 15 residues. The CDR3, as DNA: TGTGCCAGTAGTATCGCAGCGGGAGAGCAAGAGACCCAGTACTTC. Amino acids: CASSIAAGEQETQYF.

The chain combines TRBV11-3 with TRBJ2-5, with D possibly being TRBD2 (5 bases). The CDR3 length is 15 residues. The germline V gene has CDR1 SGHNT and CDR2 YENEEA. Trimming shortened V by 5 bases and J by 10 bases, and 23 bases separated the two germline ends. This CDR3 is CASSQTPAGSGSQYF. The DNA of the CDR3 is TGTGCCAGCAGCCAGACACCCGCAGGTTCGGGGAGCCAGTACTTC. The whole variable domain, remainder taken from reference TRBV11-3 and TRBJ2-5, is EAGVVQSPRYKIIEKKQPVAFWCNPISGHNTLYWYLQNLGQGPELLIRYENEEAVDDSQLPKDRFSAERLKGVDSTLKIQPAELGDSAVYLCASSQTPAGSGSQYFGPGTRLLVL.

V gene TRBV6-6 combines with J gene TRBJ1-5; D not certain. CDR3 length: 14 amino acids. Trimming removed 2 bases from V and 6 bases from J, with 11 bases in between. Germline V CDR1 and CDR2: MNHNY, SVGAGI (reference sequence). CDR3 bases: TGTGCCAGCAGTTACGACCGAGGCATTCAGCCCCAGCATTTT. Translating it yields CASSYDRGIQPQHF.

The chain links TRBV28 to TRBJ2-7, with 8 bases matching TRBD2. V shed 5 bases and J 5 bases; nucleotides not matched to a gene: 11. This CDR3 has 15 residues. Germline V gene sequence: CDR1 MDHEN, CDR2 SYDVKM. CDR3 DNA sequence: TGTGCCAGCAGTGGGCGGGGGGTGACGGGGGACGAGCAGTACTTC. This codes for CASSGRGVTGDEQYF.

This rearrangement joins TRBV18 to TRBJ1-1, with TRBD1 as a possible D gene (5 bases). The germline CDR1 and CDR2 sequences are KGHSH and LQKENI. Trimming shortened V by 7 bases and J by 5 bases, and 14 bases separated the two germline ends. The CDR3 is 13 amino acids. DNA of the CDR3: TGTGCCAGCTATGACAGCGGGGGGACTGAAGCTTTCTTT. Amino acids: CASYDSGGTEAFF.

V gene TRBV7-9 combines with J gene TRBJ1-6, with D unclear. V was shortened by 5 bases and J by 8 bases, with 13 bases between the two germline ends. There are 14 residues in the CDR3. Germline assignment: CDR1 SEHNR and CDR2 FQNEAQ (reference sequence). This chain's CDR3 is CASSRDIYHSPLHF. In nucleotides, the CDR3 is TGTGCCAGCAGCCGTGACATCTACCATTCACCCCTCCACTTT.

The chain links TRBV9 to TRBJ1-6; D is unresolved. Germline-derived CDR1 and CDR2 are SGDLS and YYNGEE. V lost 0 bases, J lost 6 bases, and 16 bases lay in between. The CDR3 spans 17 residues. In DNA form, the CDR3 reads TGTGCCAGCAGCGTAGGGGGAGGAGAACTGCGTAATTCACCCCTCCACTTT. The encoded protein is CASSVGGGELRNSPLHF.

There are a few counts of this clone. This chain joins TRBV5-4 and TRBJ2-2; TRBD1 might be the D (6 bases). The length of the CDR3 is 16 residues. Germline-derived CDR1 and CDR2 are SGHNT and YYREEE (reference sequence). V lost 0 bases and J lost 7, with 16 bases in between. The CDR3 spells CASSLDQGPWGGELFF. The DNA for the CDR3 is TGTGCCAGCAGCTTGGACCAGGGGCCTTGGGGCGGGGAGCTGTTTTTT.

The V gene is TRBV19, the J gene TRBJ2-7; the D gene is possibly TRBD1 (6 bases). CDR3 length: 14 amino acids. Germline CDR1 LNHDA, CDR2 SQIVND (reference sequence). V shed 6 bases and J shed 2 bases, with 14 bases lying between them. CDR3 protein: CASSLGAGAYEQYF. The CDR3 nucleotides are TGTGCCAGTAGCCTGGGGGCAGGAGCCTACGAGCAGTACTTC.

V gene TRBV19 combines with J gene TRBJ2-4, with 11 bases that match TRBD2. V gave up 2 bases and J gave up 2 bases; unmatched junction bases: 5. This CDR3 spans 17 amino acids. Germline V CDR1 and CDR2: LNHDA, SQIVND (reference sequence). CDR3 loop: CASSITSGSLTKNIQYF. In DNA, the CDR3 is TGTGCCAGTAGTATAACTAGCGGGAGTTTAACCAAAAACATTCAGTACTTC.

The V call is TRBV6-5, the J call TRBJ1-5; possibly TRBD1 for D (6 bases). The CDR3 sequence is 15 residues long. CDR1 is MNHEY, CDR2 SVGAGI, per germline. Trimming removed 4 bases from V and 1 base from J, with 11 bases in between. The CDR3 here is CASSLARGSNQPQHF. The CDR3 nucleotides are TGTGCCAGCAGTTTGGCCAGGGGAAGCAATCAGCCCCAGCATTTT.

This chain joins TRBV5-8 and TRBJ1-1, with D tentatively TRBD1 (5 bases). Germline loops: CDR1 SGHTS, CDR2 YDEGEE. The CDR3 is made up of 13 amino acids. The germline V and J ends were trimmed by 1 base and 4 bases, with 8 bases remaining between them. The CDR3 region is CASSLLTGTEAFF. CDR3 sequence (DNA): TGTGCCAGCAGCTTGTTAACAGGCACTGAAGCTTTCTTT. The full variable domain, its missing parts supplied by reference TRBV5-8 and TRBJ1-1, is EAGVTQSPTHLIKTRGQQATLRCSPISGHTSVYWYQQALGLGLQFLLWYDEGEERNRGNFPPRFSGRQFPNYSSELNVNALELEDSALYLCASSLLTGTEAFFGQGTRLTVV.

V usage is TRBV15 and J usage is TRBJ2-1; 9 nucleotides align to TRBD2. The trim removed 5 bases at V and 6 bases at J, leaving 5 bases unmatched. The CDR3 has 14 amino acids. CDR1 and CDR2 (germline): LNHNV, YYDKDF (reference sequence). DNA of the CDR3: TGTGCCACCAGCGGGGTAGCGGGAGTCAATGAGCAGTTCTTC. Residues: CATSGVAGVNEQFF.